The T cell receptor (beta chain) under discussion was sequenced for a study of healthy donors' naive CD4 and CD8 T cells. In germline, CDR1 is MNHNY, CDR2 SVGAGI (reference sequence). The CDR3 is 12 residues long. V was trimmed by 2 bases and J by 7 bases, leaving 9 bases between them. Starting from roughly 0.55 ug of total RNA, TCR libraries were made with linear amplification. From the reads, TCRdb called clonotypes with MiXCR, one entry per CDR3 protein. The table shows roughly 200,000 distinct CDR3 sequences, with over 60% occurring only once. The chain has TRBV6-6 and TRBJ2-7; D uncertain. Sequenced input: naive CD4+ and CD8+ T cells sorted from blood, pooled from several donors. The sequence derives from a pool of human donors in good health; the sample pools cells from several healthy donors. For the CDR3, the DNA is TGTGCCAGCAGTTACACGGCCTTTGAGCAGTACTTC. Encoded protein: CASSYTAFEQYF.